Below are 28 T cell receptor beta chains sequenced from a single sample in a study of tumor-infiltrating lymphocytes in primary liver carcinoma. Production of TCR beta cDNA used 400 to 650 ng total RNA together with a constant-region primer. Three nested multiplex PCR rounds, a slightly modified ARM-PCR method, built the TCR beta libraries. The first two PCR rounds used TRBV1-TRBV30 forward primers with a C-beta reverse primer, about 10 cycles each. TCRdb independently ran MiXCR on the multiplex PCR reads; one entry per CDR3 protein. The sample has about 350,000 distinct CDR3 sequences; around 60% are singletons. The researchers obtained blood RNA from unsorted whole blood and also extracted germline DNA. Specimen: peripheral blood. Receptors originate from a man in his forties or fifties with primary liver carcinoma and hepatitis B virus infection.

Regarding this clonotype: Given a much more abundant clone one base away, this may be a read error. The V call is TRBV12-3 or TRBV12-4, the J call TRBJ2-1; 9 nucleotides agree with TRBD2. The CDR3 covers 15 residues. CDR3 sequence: CASSLVREGDNEQLF. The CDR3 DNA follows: TGTGCCAGCAGTTTAGTGCGGGAGGGAGACAATGAGCAGTTATTC.

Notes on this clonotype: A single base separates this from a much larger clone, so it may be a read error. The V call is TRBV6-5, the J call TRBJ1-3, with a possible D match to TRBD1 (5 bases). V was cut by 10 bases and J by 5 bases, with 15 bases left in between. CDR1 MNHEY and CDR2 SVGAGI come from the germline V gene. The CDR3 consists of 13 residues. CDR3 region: CANRTGSRNTIYF. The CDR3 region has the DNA TGTGCCAACAGGACCGGGTCCCGAAACACCATATATTTT.

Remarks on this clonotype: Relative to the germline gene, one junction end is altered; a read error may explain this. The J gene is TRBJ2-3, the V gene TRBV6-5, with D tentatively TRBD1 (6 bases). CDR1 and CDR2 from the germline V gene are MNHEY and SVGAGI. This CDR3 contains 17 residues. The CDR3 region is CVSSYSQQGGRTDTQYF. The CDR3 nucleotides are TGTGTCAGCAGTTACAGTCAACAGGGCGGTAGGACAGATACGCAATATTTT.

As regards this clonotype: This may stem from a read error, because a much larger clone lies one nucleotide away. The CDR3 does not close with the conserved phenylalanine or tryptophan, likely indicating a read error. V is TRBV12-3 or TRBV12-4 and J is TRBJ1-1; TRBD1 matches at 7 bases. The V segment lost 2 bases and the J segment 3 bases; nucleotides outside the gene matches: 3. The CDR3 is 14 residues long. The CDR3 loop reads CASSLTGTDTEAFL. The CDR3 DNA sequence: TGTGCCAGCAGTTTAACAGGGACAGACACTGAAGCTTTCCTT.

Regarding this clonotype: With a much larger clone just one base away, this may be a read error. The CDR3 loop reads CASSQDPGGSDTQYF. CDR3 coding DNA: TGCGCCAGCAGCCAAGATCCTGGGGGCTCAGATACGCAGTATTTT. The V gene is TRBV4-3, the J gene TRBJ2-3, with a tentative D call TRBD1 (6 bases). The CDR3 is 15 residues long. The V gene lost 0 bases and the J gene lost 4 bases, with 11 bases spanning the gap. From germline, CDR1 is LGHNA and CDR2 YSLEER.

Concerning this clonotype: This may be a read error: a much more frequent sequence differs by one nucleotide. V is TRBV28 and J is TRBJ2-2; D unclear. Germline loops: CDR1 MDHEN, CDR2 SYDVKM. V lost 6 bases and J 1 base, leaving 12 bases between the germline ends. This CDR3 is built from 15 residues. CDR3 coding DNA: TGTGCCAGCAGGTATATAGTGGAGAACACCGGGGAGCTGTTTTTT. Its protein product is CASRYIVENTGELFF.

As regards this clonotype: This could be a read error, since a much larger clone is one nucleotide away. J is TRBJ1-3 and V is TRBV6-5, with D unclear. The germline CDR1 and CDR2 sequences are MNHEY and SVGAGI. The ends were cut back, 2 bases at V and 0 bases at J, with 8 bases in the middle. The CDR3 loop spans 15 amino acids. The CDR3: CASSYTQVSGNTIYF. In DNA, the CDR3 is TGTGCCAGCAGTTACACCCAGGTCTCTGGAAACACCATATATTTT.

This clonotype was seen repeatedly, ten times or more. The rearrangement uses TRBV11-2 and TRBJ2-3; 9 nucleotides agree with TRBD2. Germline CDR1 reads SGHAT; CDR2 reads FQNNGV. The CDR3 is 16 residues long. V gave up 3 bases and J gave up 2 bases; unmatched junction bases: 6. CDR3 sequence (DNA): TGTGCCAGCAGCTTTCGTGCGGGAGGGCTCACAGATACGCAGTATTTT. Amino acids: CASSFRAGGLTDTQYF.

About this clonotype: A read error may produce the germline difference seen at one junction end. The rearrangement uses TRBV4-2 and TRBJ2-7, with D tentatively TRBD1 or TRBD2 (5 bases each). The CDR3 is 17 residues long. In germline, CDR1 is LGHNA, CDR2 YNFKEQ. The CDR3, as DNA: TGTGCCAGCAGCCAAGACACACGGGGCAGTAGCTCCTGCGAGCAGTACTTC. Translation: CASSQDTRGSSSCEQYF.

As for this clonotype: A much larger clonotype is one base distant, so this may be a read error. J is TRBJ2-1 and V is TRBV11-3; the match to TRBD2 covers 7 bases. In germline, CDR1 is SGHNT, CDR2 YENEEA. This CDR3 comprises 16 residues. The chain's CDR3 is CASSWGGSSNYSEQFF. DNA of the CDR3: TGTGCCAGCAGCTGGGGGGGGAGCAGCAATTACAGTGAGCAGTTCTTC.

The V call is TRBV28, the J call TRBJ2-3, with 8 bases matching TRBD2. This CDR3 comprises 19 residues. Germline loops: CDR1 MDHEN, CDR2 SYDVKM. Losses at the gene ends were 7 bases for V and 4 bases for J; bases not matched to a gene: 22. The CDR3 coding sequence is TGTGCCAGCACTCCTAGTTCTCGCGGGAGGAGGTATGGTGCAGATACGCAGTATTTT. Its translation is CASTPSSRGRRYGADTQYF.

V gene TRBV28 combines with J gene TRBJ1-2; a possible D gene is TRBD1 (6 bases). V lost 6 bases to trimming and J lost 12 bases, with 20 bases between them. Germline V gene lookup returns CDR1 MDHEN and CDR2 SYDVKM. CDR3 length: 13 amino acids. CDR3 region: CASRDPGFGGHTF. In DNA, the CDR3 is TGTGCCAGCAGAGACCCCGGGTTTGGGGGCCACACCTTC.

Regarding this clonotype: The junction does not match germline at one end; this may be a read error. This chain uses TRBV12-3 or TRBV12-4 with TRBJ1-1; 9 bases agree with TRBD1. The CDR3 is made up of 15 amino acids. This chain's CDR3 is CASSLGQGMDTKAFF. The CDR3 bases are TGTGCCAGCAGTTTGGGACAGGGAATGGACACTAAAGCTTTCTTT.

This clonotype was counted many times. The CDR3 is CASISGTVNTEAFF. The CDR3 DNA reads as TGTGCCAGCATCTCCGGGACGGTGAACACTGAAGCTTTCTTT. The V and J genes are TRBV6-5 and TRBJ1-1; perhaps TRBD1 as D (5 bases). Trimming shortened V by 7 bases and J by 0 bases, and 12 bases separated the two germline ends. CDR3 length: 14 amino acids. Germline V gene data show CDR1 as MNHEY and CDR2 as SVGAGI.

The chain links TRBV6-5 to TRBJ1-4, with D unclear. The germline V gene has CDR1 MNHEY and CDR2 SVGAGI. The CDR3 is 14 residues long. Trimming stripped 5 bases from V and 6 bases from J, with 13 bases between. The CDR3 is CASSRRESYEKLFF. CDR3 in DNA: TGTGCCAGCAGTCGCAGAGAGTCGTATGAAAAACTGTTTTTT.

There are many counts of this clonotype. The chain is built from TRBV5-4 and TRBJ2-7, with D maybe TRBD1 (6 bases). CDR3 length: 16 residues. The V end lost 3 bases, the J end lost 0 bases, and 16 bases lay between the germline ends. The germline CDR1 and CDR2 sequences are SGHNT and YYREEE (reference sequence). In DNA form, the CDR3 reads TGTGCCAGCAGCTATACAGGGTTCTCTAGCTCCTACGAGCAGTACTTC. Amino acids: CASSYTGFSSSYEQYF. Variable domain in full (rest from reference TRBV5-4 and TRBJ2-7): ETGVTQSPTHLIKTRGQQVTLRCSSQSGHNTVSWYQQALGQGPQFIFQYYREEENGRGNFPPRFSGLQFPNYSSELNVNALELDDSALYLCASSYTGFSSSYEQYFGPGTRLTVT.

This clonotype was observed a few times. The CDR3 DNA follows: TGTGCCAGCAGTGAAGTGGATCTGGAATCACCCCTCCACTTT. It yields the protein CASSEVDLESPLHF. The V and J genes are TRBV6-1 and TRBJ1-6, with unresolved D. There are 14 residues in the CDR3. Per germline, CDR1 MNHNS and CDR2 SASEGT. The V end lost 1 base, the J end lost 10 bases, and 11 bases lay between the germline ends.

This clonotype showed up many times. CDR3 sequence (DNA): TGTGCCAGCAACGCTCCGGGGGGCGGCGAGCAGTACTTC. This encodes CASNAPGGGEQYF. This rearrangement joins TRBV11-2 to TRBJ2-7; TRBD2 might be the D (7 bases). Per germline, CDR1 SGHAT and CDR2 FQNNGV. With 7 bases removed from V and 6 bases from J, the gap between germline ends came to 16 bases. The CDR3 loop spans 13 amino acids.

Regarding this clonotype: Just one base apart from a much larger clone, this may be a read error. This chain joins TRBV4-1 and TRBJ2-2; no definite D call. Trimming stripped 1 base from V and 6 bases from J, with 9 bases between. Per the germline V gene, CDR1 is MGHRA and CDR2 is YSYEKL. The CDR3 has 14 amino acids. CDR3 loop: CASSQGNNPGELFF. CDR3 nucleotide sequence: TGCGCCAGCAGCCAAGGAAATAACCCCGGGGAGCTGTTTTTT.

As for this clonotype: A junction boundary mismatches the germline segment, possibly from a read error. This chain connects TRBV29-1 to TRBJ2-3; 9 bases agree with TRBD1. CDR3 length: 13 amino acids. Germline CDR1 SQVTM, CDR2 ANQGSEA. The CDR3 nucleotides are TGCAGAGTGAGGGACAGGGTCCCAGATACGCAGTATTTC. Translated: CRVRDRVPDTQYF.

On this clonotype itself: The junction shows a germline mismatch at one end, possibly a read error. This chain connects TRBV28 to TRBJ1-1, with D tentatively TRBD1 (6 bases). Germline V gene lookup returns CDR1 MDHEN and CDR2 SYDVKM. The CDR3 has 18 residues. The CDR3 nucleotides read TGTGCCAACAGTTTTGCGGCTTATAAACCCAGGGGGAACACTGAAGCTTTCTTT. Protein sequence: CANSFAAYKPRGNTEAFF. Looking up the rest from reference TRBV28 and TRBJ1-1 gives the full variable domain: DVKVTQSSRYLVKRTGEKVFLECVQDMDHENMFWYRQDPGLGLRLIYFSYDVKMKEKGDIPEGYSVSREKKERFSLILESASTNQTSMYLCANSFAAYKPRGNTEAFFGQGTRLTVV.

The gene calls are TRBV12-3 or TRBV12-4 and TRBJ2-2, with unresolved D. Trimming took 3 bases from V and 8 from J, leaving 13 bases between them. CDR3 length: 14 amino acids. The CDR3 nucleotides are TGTGCCAGCAGTTTTCGAACACCCCCTGGGGAGCTGTTTTTT. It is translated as CASSFRTPPGELFF.

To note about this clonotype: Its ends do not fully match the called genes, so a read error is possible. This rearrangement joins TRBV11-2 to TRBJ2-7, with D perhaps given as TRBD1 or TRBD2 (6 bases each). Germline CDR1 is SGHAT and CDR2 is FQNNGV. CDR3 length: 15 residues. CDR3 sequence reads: CTSILQGGEIYEQYF. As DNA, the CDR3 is TGTACCAGCATCTTACAGGGAGGCGAAATATACGAGCAGTACTTC. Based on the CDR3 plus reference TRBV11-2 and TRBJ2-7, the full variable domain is EAGVAQSPRYKIIEKRQSVAFWCNPISGHATLYWYQQILGQGPKLLIQFQNNGVVDDSQLPKDRFSAERLKGVDSTLKIQPAKLEDSAVYLCTSILQGGEIYEQYFGPGTRLTVT.

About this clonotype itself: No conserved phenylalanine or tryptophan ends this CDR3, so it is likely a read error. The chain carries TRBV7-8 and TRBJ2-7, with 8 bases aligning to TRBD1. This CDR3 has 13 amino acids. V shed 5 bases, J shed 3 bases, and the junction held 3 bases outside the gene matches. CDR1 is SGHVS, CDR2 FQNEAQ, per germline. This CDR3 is CASSLGTGYEQYL. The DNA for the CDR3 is TGTGCCAGCAGCCTAGGGACAGGCTACGAGCAGTACCTC.

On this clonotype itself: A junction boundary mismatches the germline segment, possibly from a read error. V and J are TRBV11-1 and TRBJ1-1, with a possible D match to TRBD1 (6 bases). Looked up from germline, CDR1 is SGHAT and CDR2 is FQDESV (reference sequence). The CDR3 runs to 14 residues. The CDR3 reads CASNLAGADTEAFF. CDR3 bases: TGTGCCAGCAACTTAGCGGGGGCGGACACTGAAGCTTTCTTT.

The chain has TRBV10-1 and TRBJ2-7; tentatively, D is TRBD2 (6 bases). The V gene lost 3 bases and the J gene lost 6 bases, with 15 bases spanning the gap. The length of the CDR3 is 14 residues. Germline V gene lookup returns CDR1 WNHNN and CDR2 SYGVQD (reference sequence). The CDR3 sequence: CASSDGGNLGEQYF. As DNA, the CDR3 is TGCGCCAGCAGTGACGGGGGAAACTTAGGCGAGCAGTACTTC.

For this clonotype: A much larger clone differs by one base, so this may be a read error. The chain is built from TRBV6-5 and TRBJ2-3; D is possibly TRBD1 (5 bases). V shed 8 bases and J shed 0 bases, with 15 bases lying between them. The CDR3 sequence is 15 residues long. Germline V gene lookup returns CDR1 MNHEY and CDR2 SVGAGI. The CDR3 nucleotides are TGTGCCAGCGGTAGGGGTAGAGCTAGCACAGATACGCAGTATTTT. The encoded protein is CASGRGRASTDTQYF.

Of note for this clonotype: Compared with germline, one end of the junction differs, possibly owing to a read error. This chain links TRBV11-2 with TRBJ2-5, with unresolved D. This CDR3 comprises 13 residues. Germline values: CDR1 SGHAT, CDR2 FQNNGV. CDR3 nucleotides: TGTGCCAGTAGCTTGATGAGTATGGAGACCCAGTACTTC. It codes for CASSLMSMETQYF.